This paragraph reports one TCR beta chain. Original methodology: Reference gene primer amplification gave estimated nucleated cell counts. Profiling relied on immunoSEQ multiplex PCR, and the TCRdb table lists in-frame clones only, not all of them. From that table come the V and J calls and clone size; the DNA was used to work out D and trimming. The table includes approximately 120,000 clones, around 89% detected once. Germline V gives CDR1 SGHAT, CDR2 FQNNGV. The V and J ends lost 5 bases and 4 bases, in that order; junction bases with no gene match: 7. The CDR3 contains 15 residues. This entry comes from a study of blood T cell repertoires in COVID-19. For the study at large: Acute and convalescent COVID-19 specimens originated in the United States, Italy and Spain. Nucleic acid was either cDNA or gDNA, and it came from T cells, B-cell-depleted T cells, or PBMCs.

The sequence was collected from a human donor in a cohort sampled during active COVID-19. Sequences were obtained from peripheral blood. The rearrangement uses TRBV11-2 and TRBJ2-7; 11 nucleotides line up with TRBD1. The CDR3 spells CASSTWDRGEYEQYF. Written as DNA, the CDR3 is TGTGCCAGCAGCACCTGGGACAGGGGGGAGTACGAGCAGTACTTC. Full variable domain (missing parts from reference TRBV11-2 and TRBJ2-7): EAGVAQSPRYKIIEKRQSVAFWCNPISGHATLYWYQQILGQGPKLLIQFQNNGVVDDSQLPKDRFSAERLKGVDSTLKIQPAKLEDSAVYLCASSTWDRGEYEQYFGPGTRLTVT.